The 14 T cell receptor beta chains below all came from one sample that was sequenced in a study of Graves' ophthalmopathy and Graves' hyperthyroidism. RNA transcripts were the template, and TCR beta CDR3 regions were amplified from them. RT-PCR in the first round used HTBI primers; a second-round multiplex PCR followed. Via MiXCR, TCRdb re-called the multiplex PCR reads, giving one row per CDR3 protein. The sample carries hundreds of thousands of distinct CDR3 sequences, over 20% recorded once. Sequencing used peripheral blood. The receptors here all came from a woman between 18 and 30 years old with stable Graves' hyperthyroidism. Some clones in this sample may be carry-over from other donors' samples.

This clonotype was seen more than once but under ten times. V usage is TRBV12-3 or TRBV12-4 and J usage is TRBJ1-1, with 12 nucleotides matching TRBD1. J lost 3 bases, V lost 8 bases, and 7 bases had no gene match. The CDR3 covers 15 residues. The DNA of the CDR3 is TGTGCCAGCCTACCGGGACAGGGGGCATACACTGAAGCTTTCTTT. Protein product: CASLPGQGAYTEAFF.

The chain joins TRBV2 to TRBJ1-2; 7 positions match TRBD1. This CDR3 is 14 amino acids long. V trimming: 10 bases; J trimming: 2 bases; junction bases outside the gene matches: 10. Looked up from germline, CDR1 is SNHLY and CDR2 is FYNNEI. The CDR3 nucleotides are TGTGCCACCCTGGGACAGATGAACAACTATGGCTACACCTTC. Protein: CATLGQMNNYGYTF.

CDR3 in amino acids: CAWSVLAIGWLHTEAFF. The CDR3 nucleotides are TGTGCCTGGAGTGTTCTGGCCATTGGGTGGTTGCACACTGAAGCTTTCTTT. This chain connects TRBV30 to TRBJ1-1; D unclear. The germline V and J ends were trimmed by 0 bases and 3 bases, with 20 bases remaining between them. This CDR3 is built from 17 residues. Germline assignment: CDR1 GTSNPN and CDR2 SVGIG (reference sequence). Based on the CDR3 plus reference TRBV30 and TRBJ1-1, the full variable domain is SQTIHQWPATLVQPVGSPLSLECTVEGTSNPNLYWYRQAAGRGLQLLFYSVGIGQISSEVPQNLSASRPQDRQFILSSKKLLLSDSGFYLCAWSVLAIGWLHTEAFFGQGTRLTVV.

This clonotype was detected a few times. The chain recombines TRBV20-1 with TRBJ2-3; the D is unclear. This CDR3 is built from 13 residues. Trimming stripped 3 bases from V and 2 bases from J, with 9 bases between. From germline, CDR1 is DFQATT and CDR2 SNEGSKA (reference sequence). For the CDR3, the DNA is TGCAGTGCTAGTCTGTTGGTCACAGATACGCAGTATTTT. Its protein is CSASLLVTDTQYF.

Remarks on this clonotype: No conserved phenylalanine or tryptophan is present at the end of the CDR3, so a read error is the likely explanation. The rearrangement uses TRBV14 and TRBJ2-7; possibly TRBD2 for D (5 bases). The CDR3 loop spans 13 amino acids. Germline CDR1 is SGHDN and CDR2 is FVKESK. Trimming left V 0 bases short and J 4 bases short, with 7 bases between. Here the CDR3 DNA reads TGTGCCAGCAGCCAAGATGAGGGTTACGAGCAGTACTAC. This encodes CASSQDEGYEQYY.

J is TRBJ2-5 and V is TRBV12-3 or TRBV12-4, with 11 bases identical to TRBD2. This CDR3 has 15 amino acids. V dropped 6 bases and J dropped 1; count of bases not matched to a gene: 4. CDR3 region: CASRVAGGVQETQYF. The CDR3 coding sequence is TGTGCCAGCAGAGTAGCGGGGGGGGTCCAAGAGACCCAGTACTTC.

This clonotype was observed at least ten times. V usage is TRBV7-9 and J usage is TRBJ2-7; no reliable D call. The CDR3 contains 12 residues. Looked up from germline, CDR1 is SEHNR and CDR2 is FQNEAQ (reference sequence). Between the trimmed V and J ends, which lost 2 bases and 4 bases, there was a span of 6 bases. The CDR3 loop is CASSLTPYEQYF. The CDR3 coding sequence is TGTGCCAGCAGCTTAACCCCTTACGAGCAGTACTTC.

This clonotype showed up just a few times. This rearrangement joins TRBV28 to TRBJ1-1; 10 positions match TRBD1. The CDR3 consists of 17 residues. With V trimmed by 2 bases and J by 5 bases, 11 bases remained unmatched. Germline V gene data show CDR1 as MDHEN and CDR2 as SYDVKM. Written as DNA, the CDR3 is TGTGCCAGCAGTTTAGCTGCCGGACAGGGGGTTGAAACTGAAGCTTTCTTT. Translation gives CASSLAAGQGVETEAFF.

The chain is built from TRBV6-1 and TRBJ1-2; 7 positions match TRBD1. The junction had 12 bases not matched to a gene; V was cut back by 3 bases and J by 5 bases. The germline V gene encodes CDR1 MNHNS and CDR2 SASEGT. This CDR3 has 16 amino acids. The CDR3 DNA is TGTGCCAGCAGTGAGCGGTCAACCCCAGGGGGATATGGCTACACCTTC. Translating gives CASSERSTPGGYGYTF.

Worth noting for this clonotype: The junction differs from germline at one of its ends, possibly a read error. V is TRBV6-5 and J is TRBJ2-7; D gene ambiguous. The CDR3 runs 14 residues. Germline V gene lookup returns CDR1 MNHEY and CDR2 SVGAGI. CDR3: CASSDSGPFYEQYF. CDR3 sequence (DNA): TGTGCCAGCAGTGACTCCGGGCCTTTCTACGAGCAGTACTTC.

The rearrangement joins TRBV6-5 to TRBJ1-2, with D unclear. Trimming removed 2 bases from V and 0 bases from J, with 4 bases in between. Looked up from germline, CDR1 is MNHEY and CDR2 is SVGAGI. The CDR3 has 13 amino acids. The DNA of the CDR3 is TGTGCCAGCAGTTACAACCCTAACTATGGCTACACCTTC. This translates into CASSYNPNYGYTF.

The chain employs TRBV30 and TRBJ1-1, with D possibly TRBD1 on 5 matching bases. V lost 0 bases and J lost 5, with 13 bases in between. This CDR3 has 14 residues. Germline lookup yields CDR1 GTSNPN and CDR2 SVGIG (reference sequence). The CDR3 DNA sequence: TGTGCCTGGAGTGTTCGGGTCAGGGAAACTGAAGCTTTCTTT. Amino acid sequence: CAWSVRVRETEAFF.

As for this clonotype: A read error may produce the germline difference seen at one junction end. CDR3 in DNA: TGTGCCATCAGTGAAGCAGGCATCCGAAGTCTTGAAGCTTTCTTT. Translation gives CAISEAGIRSLEAFF. This chain connects TRBV6-1 to TRBJ1-1, with unresolved D. From germline, CDR1 is MNHNS and CDR2 SASEGT. The CDR3 consists of 15 residues.

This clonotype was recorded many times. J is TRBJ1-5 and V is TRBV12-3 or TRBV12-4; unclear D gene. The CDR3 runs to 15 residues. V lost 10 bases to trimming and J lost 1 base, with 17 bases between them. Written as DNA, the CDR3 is TGTGCCACCTCCGTTCGCCCGAACAGCAATCAGCCCCAGCATTTT. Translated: CATSVRPNSNQPQHF.